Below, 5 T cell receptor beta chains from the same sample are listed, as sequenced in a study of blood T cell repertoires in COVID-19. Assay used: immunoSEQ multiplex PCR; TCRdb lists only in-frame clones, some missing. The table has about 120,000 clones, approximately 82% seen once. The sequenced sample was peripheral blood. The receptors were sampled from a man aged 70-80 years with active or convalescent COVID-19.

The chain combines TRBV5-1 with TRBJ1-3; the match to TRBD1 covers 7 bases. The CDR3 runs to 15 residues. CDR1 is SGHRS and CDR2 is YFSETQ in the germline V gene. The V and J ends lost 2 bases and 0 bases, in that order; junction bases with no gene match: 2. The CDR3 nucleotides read TGCGCCAGCAGCTTCCAGGGGGGCTCTGGAAACACCATATATTTT. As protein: CASSFQGGSGNTIYF. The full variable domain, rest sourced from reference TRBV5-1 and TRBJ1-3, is KAGVTQTPRYLIKTRGQQVTLSCSPISGHRSVSWYQQTPGQGLQFLFEYFSETQRNKGNFPGRFSGRQFSNSRSEMNVSTLELGDSALYLCASSFQGGSGNTIYFGEGSWLTVV.

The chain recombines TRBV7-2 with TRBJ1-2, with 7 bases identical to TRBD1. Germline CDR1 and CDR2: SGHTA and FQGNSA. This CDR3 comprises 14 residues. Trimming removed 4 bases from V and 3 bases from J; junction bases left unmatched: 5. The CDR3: CASSSRTGDYGYTF. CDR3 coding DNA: TGTGCCAGCAGCTCCCGGACAGGAGACTATGGCTACACCTTC.

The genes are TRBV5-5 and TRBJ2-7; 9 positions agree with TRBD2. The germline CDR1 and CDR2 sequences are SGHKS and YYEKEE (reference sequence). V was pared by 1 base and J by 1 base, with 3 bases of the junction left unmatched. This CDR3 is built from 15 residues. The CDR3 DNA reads TGTGCCAGCAGCTTGACGGCGGGAGGGTCCTACGAGCAGTACTTC. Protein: CASSLTAGGSYEQYF.

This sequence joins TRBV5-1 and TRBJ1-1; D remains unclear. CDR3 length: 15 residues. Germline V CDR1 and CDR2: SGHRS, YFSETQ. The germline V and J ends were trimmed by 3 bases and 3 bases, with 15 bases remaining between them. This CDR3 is CASSSNSPRDTEAFF. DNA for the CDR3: TGCGCCAGCAGCTCTAATAGCCCCCGGGACACTGAAGCTTTCTTT. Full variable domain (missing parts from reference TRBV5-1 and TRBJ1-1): KAGVTQTPRYLIKTRGQQVTLSCSPISGHRSVSWYQQTPGQGLQFLFEYFSETQRNKGNFPGRFSGRQFSNSRSEMNVSTLELGDSALYLCASSSNSPRDTEAFFGQGTRLTVV.

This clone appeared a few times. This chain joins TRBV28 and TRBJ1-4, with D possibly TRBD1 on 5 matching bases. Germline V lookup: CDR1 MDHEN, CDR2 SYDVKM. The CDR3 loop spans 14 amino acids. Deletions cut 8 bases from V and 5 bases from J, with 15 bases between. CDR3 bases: TGTGCCAGCGGAGTTGCGGGGGGAAATGAAAAACTGTTTTTT. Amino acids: CASGVAGGNEKLFF. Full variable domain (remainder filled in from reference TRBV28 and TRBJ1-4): DVKVTQSSRYLVKRTGEKVFLECVQDMDHENMFWYRQDPGLGLRLIYFSYDVKMKEKGDIPEGYSVSREKKERFSLILESASTNQTSMYLCASGVAGGNEKLFFGSGTQLSVL.